A selection of T cell receptor beta chains follows, all from one sample in a study of T cell clones after liver transplantation. TCRdb's copy holds only in-frame clones and misses some; the assay was immunoSEQ multiplex PCR. The sample shows roughly 19,000 clones, about four fifths of them seen only once. The sample consisted of CD8+ T cells from blood, taken more than 53 months after liver transplant. Receptors originate from a human patient who received a liver transplant. Some T cells may be supplied by the graft donor. CDR3s include the opening cysteine and the closing phenylalanine or tryptophan. The order of the fields is D gene, V gene, J gene, clone size, CDR3 protein, CDR3 DNA. The D gene is left open where the match is weak. The size entry is marked missing in some rows and otherwise reads once, few, many or a size class.

NA,TRBV27,TRBJ2-7,few,CASSFGPGRAYEQYF,TGTGCCAGCAGTTTCGGACCTGGAAGAGCCTACGAGCAGTACTTC
NA,TRBV5-6,TRBJ1-2,NA,CASSFQGQGGYTF,TGTGCCAGCAGCTTCCAGGGGCAAGGTGGCTACACCTTC
TRBD2,TRBV2,TRBJ2-1,NA,CASSRLLQRGGWNEQFF,TGTGCCAGCTCTCGTCTGCTACAGCGGGGGGGCTGGAATGAGCAGTTCTTC
NA,TRBV7-9,TRBJ1-3,NA,CASSLADGGNTIYF,TGTGCCAGCAGCTTAGCGGACGGTGGAAACACCATATATTTT
NA,TRBV7-9,TRBJ2-7,NA,CASSPPRDSFYEQYF,TGTGCCAGCAGCCCCCCTCGGGACTCATTCTACGAGCAGTACTTC
NA,TRBV27,TRBJ2-2,NA,CASSLQGSTGELFF,TGTGCCAGCAGTCTGCAGGGTAGCACCGGGGAGCTGTTTTTT
NA,TRBV2,TRBJ1-5,NA,CASSDGLNQPQHF,TGTGCCAGCAGTGACGGTCTTAATCAGCCCCAGCATTTT
TRBD1,TRBV29-1,TRBJ2-7,few,CSVMGGTGGYEQYF,TGCAGCGTTATGGGGGGAACAGGGGGCTACGAGCAGTACTTC
NA,TRBV20-1,TRBJ2-7,NA,CSAATDEQYF,TGCAGTGCGGCAACGGACGAGCAGTACTTC
NA,TRBV7-2,TRBJ2-7,NA,CASSALYEQYF,TGTGCCAGCAGCGCCCTCTACGAGCAGTACTTC
NA,TRBV11-2,TRBJ1-2,NA,CASSLGNTYGYTF,TGTGCCAGCAGCCTAGGGAACACCTATGGCTACACCTTC
TRBD1,TRBV5-4,TRBJ2-5,NA,CASSFQGAREETQYF,TGTGCCAGCAGCTTTCAGGGGGCAAGAGAAGAGACCCAGTACTTC
NA,TRBV5-1,TRBJ2-1,NA,CASTGGSSYNEQFF,TGCGCCAGCACCGGGGGAAGCTCCTACAATGAGCAGTTCTTC
NA,TRBV27,TRBJ2-5,NA,CASSLIQGGGRETQYF,TGTGCCAGCAGTTTAATCCAGGGAGGAGGTCGAGAGACCCAGTACTTC
NA,TRBV5-1,TRBJ2-2,once,CASSLAPGSGTGELFF,TGCGCCAGCAGCTTGGCCCCGGGATCGGGCACCGGGGAGCTGTTTTTT
NA,TRBV6-6,TRBJ2-7,NA,CASSPSNGHEQYF,TGTGCCAGCAGTCCGTCGAATGGCCACGAGCAGTACTTC
NA,TRBV30,TRBJ2-2,NA,CAWSVQTGELFF,TGTGCCTGGAGTGTACAAACCGGGGAGCTGTTTTTT
TRBD1,TRBV7-9,TRBJ1-6,NA,CASSRGQLGGSPLHF,TGTGCCAGCAGCCGGGGACAGCTCGGTGGCTCACCCCTCCACTTT
TRBD2,TRBV5-4,TRBJ2-7,NA,CASSLWGTNEQYF,TGTGCCAGCAGCTTGTGGGGGACTAACGAGCAGTACTTC
TRBD2,TRBV5-1,TRBJ2-1,few,CASSLVRTSGDLSYNEQFF,TGCGCCAGCAGCTTGGTAAGGACTAGCGGGGACCTCTCCTACAATGAGCAGTTCTTC
TRBD1,TRBV30,TRBJ2-5,NA,CAWRSPGTGYETQYF,TGTGCCTGGCGTTCCCCGGGGACAGGCTATGAGACCCAGTACTTC
NA,TRBV25-1,TRBJ2-1,NA,CASSGGFEQFF,TGTGCCAGCAGTGGGGGGTTTGAGCAGTTCTTC
NA,TRBV19,TRBJ1-2,NA,CASNPLGGGVQFDYGYTF,TGTGCCAGTAATCCCCTCGGGGGGGGAGTTCAGTTTGACTATGGCTACACCTTC
NA,TRBV6-1,TRBJ1-5,NA,CASSEALGSQPQHF,TGTGCCAGCAGTGAAGCCCTTGGGAGTCAGCCCCAGCATTTT
NA,TRBV30,TRBJ2-1,NA,CAWSVTENEQFF,TGTGCCTGGAGTGTAACCGAAAATGAGCAGTTCTTC
TRBD2,TRBV7-7,TRBJ2-2,NA,CASSSPGGGNTGELFF,TGTGCTAGCAGCTCACCCGGGGGGGGCAACACCGGGGAGCTGTTTTTT
NA,TRBV28,TRBJ1-5,few,CASTPQGYQPQHF,TGTGCCAGCACCCCTCAGGGTTATCAGCCCCAGCATTTT
NA,TRBV2,TRBJ2-7,NA,CASSPGRLRDEQYF,TGTGCCAGCAGTCCGGGACGGCTAAGGGACGAGCAGTACTTC
NA,TRBV30,TRBJ2-2,few,CAWDGRNTGELFF,TGTGCCTGGGACGGGAGGAACACCGGGGAGCTGTTTTTT
TRBD2,TRBV19,TRBJ2-7,once,CASALGRGDYEQYF,TGTGCCAGTGCCCTGGGGCGGGGGGACTACGAGCAGTACTTC
TRBD2,TRBV6-4,TRBJ2-3,few,CASSQSLAGGTDTQYF,TGTGCCAGCAGTCAATCACTAGCGGGGGGCACAGATACGCAGTATTTT
TRBD2,TRBV7-3,TRBJ2-7,NA,CASSAVSGGNYEQYF,TGTGCCAGCAGCGCGGTGAGCGGGGGGAACTACGAGCAGTACTTC
NA,TRBV28,TRBJ1-2,NA,CASQQGPNYGYTF,TGTGCCAGTCAACAGGGCCCTAACTATGGCTACACCTTC
TRBD1,TRBV7-6,TRBJ1-1,NA,CASSLLTGKNTEAFF,TGTGCCAGCAGCTTATTGACAGGGAAGAACACTGAAGCTTTCTTT
NA,TRBV6-1,TRBJ2-5,NA,CATQVDEKETQYF,TGTGCCACGCAGGTAGACGAGAAAGAGACCCAGTACTTC
TRBD1,TRBV27,TRBJ2-1,NA,CASSLNTGQAYNEQFF,TGTGCCAGCAGTTTAAACACGGGACAGGCCTACAATGAGCAGTTCTTC
NA,TRBV10-2,TRBJ2-3,once,CASSESGGSSTDTQYF,TGCGCCAGCAGTGAGTCGGGGGGTTCTAGCACAGATACGCAGTATTTT
NA,TRBV27,TRBJ1-5,NA,CASSLGGGAHQPQHF,TGTGCCAGCAGTTTAGGCGGGGGCGCCCATCAGCCCCAGCATTTT